Listed below are T cell receptor beta chains from one sample, sequenced in a study of T cell responses to AZD1222 COVID-19 vaccine. The table came from immunoSEQ multiplex PCR; TCRdb's copy has only in-frame clones and leaves some out. The sample includes around 64,000 clones, 83% of them seen just once. Sequencing used peripheral blood, obtained 28 days after the second AZD1222 dose. The receptors shown here come from an adult who received the AZD1222 COVID-19 vaccine. Both conserved end residues are part of each CDR3. A D gene is named only where the DNA matches it firmly. A clone size is listed for some rows: how often the clone was seen (once, few, many), or a class if it is expanded.

V gene	CDR3 length	J gene	clone size	D gene	CDR3 DNA	CDR3 protein
TRBV29-1	13	TRBJ1-1	NA	TRBD1	TGCAGCGTTCACCGACAGGGCACCACTGAAGCTTTCTTT	CSVHRQGTTEAFF
TRBV2	15	TRBJ1-6	NA	NA	TGTGCCAGCAGCCCTTCGGGCAGGGAGGATTCACCCCTCCACTTT	CASSPSGREDSPLHF
TRBV11-2	16	TRBJ1-3	NA	TRBD1	TGTGCCAGCAGCCGGGGGGGACAGCACTCTGGAAACACCATATATTTT	CASSRGGQHSGNTIYF
TRBV6-6	14	TRBJ1-3	NA	NA	TGTGCCAGCAGTCCCCAGGGATCTGGAAACACCATATATTTT	CASSPQGSGNTIYF
TRBV4-3	14	TRBJ1-4	few	TRBD1	TGCGCCAGCAGCCAGGGACAGGGAGGGGAAAAACTGTTTTTT	CASSQGQGGEKLFF
TRBV27	15	TRBJ1-1	once	NA	TGTGCCAGCACGTTCAACAGGGAACTGAACACTGAAGCTTTCTTT	CASTFNRELNTEAFF
TRBV4-3	15	TRBJ1-1	NA	NA	TGCGCCAGCAGCCAAGATACCGGCCCGTACACTGAAGCTTTCTTT	CASSQDTGPYTEAFF
TRBV18	16	TRBJ2-2	NA	NA	TGTGCCAGCTCACCGGGGTCCCCCAGCAGCACCGGGGAGCTGTTTTTT	CASSPGSPSSTGELFF
TRBV29-1	16	TRBJ2-1	once	TRBD2	TGCAGCGTTCACCCGATCGGGACTAGCGGGGGTGATGAGCAGTTCTTC	CSVHPIGTSGGDEQFF
TRBV9	14	TRBJ2-7	once	NA	TGTGCCAGCAGCGTAGAGGTGGGATCCTACGAGCAGTACTTC	CASSVEVGSYEQYF
TRBV2	15	TRBJ2-1	NA	TRBD2	TGTGCCAGCAGTACGGTCGGGGGGGCTTACAATGAGCAGTTCTTC	CASSTVGGAYNEQFF
TRBV27	15	TRBJ1-2	NA	NA	TGTGCCAGCAGTTTCGGGGGGTCCACGCACTATGGCTACACCTTC	CASSFGGSTHYGYTF
TRBV5-1	16	TRBJ1-2	NA	TRBD1	TGCGCCAGCAGCTCGGGACAGGGACTATATGTATATGGCTACACCTTC	CASSSGQGLYVYGYTF
TRBV7-8	12	TRBJ2-3	NA	NA	TGTGCCAGCACCCAACGACAAGATACGCAGTATTTT	CASTQRQDTQYF
TRBV7-2	15	TRBJ2-7	NA	NA	TGTGCCAGCAGCTTAGTCGGCAGGACTTATTACGAGCAGTACTTC	CASSLVGRTYYEQYF
TRBV3-1/TRBV3-2	12	TRBJ1-2	NA	NA	TGTGCCAGCAGCCAAGGGAACTATGGCTACACCTTC	CASSQGNYGYTF
TRBV4-3	15	TRBJ1-6	few	NA	TGCGCCAGCAGCCAAGATAGGTCAGGATTTTCACCCCTCCACTTT	CASSQDRSGFSPLHF
TRBV6-5	14	TRBJ2-7	NA	TRBD2	TGTGCCAGCAGGGGGGTGGATGGACTAGACGAGCAGTACTTC	CASRGVDGLDEQYF
TRBV5-1	12	TRBJ1-1	once	NA	TGCGCCAGCGGACAAGAACGGGCTGAAGCTTTCTTT	CASGQERAEAFF
TRBV7-9	15	TRBJ1-5	NA	NA	TGTGCCAGCACCGGCGCGGGGGCCGGCAATCAGCCCCAGCATTTT	CASTGAGAGNQPQHF
TRBV4-3	15	TRBJ1-5	NA	NA	TGCGCCAGCAGCCAGGGGAGGTTCACAGATCAGCCCCAGCATTTT	CASSQGRFTDQPQHF
TRBV10-3	14	TRBJ2-5	NA	NA	TGTGCCATCAGTGAGATGGCTGCCCGGGAGACCCAGTACTTC	CAISEMAARETQYF
TRBV5-4	13	TRBJ1-5	NA	NA	TGTGCCAGCAGCGGAACAAGCAATCAGCCCCAGCATTTT	CASSGTSNQPQHF
TRBV2	16	TRBJ1-4	once	TRBD1	TGTGCCAGCAGTGAAGCGGGACAGGGGCCTAATGAAAAACTGTTTTTT	CASSEAGQGPNEKLFF
TRBV6-1	15	TRBJ2-3	few	TRBD2	TGTGCCAGCAGTGACGGACTAGGAAGCACAGATACGCAGTATTTT	CASSDGLGSTDTQYF
TRBV5-1	14	TRBJ1-1	NA	NA	TGCGCCAGCAGCTTAGGCCAAGTCTCGACTGAAGCTTTCTTT	CASSLGQVSTEAFF
TRBV28	11	TRBJ1-1	NA	NA	TGTGCCAGCAGTTTGGGACGGGAGGCTTTCTTT	CASSLGREAFF
TRBV19	15	TRBJ1-5	NA	NA	TGTGCCAGTAGTATCAGCGGGGCTATTAATCAGCCCCAGCATTTT	CASSISGAINQPQHF
TRBV7-2	14	TRBJ1-5	NA	TRBD1	TGTGCCAGCAGTTCCGACAGGGGCGGTCAGCCCCAGCATTTT	CASSSDRGGQPQHF
TRBV28	13	TRBJ1-2	NA	TRBD1	TGTGCCAGCGGGTCACAGGGGGCGGGAGGCTACACCTTC	CASGSQGAGGYTF
TRBV6-6	15	TRBJ1-5	NA	NA	TGTGCCAGCAGTTACTCGACAGGTCTCAATCAGCCCCAGCATTTT	CASSYSTGLNQPQHF